This T cell receptor (beta chain) appears in the sequencing data of a study of T cell repertoires in aging, cancer and after chemotherapy. As concerns this clonotype: Its antigen is unidentified.

The CDR3 totals 16 residues. Deletions cut 0 bases from V and 3 bases from J, with 15 bases between. CDR1 is LGHNA, CDR2 YSLEER, per germline. A mixed TRB-A/B primer pool amplified rearranged TRB by multiplex touch-down PCR. TCRdb independently ran MiXCR on the multiplex PCR reads; one entry per CDR3 protein. The table records under 8,500 distinct CDR3 sequences, 25% to 40% of them present only once. The template was genomic DNA from peripheral blood, not RNA. Whole-study findings and limits: Age-matched healthy donors had significantly more diverse, less clonal blood TCR repertoires than untreated cancer patients.

The chain links TRBV4-3 to TRBJ2-7; D not resolved. The receptor was isolated from a human donor in good health. Source material: blood. Written as DNA, the CDR3 is TGCGCCAGCAGCCAAGATTTCCGGCTAGGCTTCTACGAGCAGTACTTC. Amino acid sequence: CASSQDFRLGFYEQYF.